The 24 T cell receptor beta chains given below trace back to one sample, sequenced in a study of T cell responses to AZD1222 COVID-19 vaccine. Only in-frame clones appear in the TCRdb table, and some are missing; sequencing was by immunoSEQ multiplex PCR. The sample records roughly 80,000 clones, more than 75% being singletons. Sequenced material: peripheral blood, taken on day 0 of AZD1222 vaccination. These receptors originate from an adult in good health.

This rearrangement joins TRBV6-1 to TRBJ1-2, with TRBD1 identical over 8 bases. Germline-derived CDR1 and CDR2 are MNHNS and SASEGT. This CDR3 spans 14 amino acids. Losses at the gene ends were 3 bases for V and 4 bases for J; bases not matched to a gene: 4. Here the CDR3 reads CASSETGTGYGYTF. In nucleotides, the CDR3 is TGTGCCAGCAGTGAGACCGGGACAGGCTATGGCTACACCTTC.

The V and J genes are TRBV6-4 and TRBJ2-1, with 11 nucleotides matching TRBD1. The CDR3 has 15 residues. The germline CDR1 and CDR2 sequences are MRHNA and SNTAGT. The V and J ends lost 6 bases and 6 bases, in that order; junction bases with no gene match: 7. CDR3 amino acids: CASSGPGQGGNEQFF. The CDR3 DNA sequence: TGTGCCAGCAGCGGGCCGGGACAGGGGGGCAATGAGCAGTTCTTC.

The chain recombines TRBV9 with TRBJ2-7; TRBD1 might be the D (6 bases). The CDR3 length is 12 residues. Between the trimmed V and J ends, which lost 0 bases and 8 bases, there was a span of 9 bases. The germline V gene encodes CDR1 SGDLS and CDR2 YYNGEE. The CDR3 is CASSVEGDKQYF. The CDR3 DNA follows: TGTGCCAGCAGCGTAGAGGGGGACAAGCAGTACTTC.

This chain uses TRBV30 with TRBJ1-1; D might be TRBD1 (6 bases). Germline V gene data show CDR1 as GTSNPN and CDR2 as SVGIG (reference sequence). The CDR3 length is 15 residues. V lost 3 bases, J lost 4 bases, and 18 bases lay in between. In DNA, the CDR3 is TGTGCCTGGAGCCGGCAGGGGAGAGGGGGCACTGAAGCTTTCTTT. Its protein product is CAWSRQGRGGTEAFF.

The chain links TRBV5-1 to TRBJ1-1, with D possibly matching TRBD1 (5 bases). The germline CDR1 and CDR2 sequences are SGHRS and YFSETQ. The CDR3 is 14 residues long. The ends were cut back, 4 bases at V and 8 bases at J, with 18 bases in the middle. Here the CDR3 reads CASSVRRGPREAFF. The CDR3 DNA sequence: TGCGCCAGCAGCGTACGTAGGGGCCCTAGAGAAGCTTTCTTT. The full variable domain, rest sourced from reference TRBV5-1 and TRBJ1-1, is KAGVTQTPRYLIKTRGQQVTLSCSPISGHRSVSWYQQTPGQGLQFLFEYFSETQRNKGNFPGRFSGRQFSNSRSEMNVSTLELGDSALYLCASSVRRGPREAFFGQGTRLTVV.

This chain joins TRBV6-2 or TRBV6-3 and TRBJ1-2, with D perhaps matching TRBD1 (6 bases). Per the germline V gene, CDR1 is MNHEY and CDR2 is SVGEGT. CDR3 length: 17 residues. Trimming removed 6 bases at V and 4 bases at J, with 24 bases between. The CDR3 nucleotides read TGTGCCAGCAGCCAACAAGGGGCGACAGGTTTGACCTATGGCTACACCTTC. Residues: CASSQQGATGLTYGYTF.

The V call is TRBV19, the J call TRBJ1-4, with no clear D. V dropped 7 bases and J dropped 0 bases, with 15 bases sitting between them. This CDR3 has 16 amino acids. CDR1 and CDR2 from the germline V gene are LNHDA and SQIVND (reference sequence). The DNA of the CDR3 is TGTGCCAGTACGCAGGCATCCTTGGCAACTAATGAAAAACTGTTTTTT. Translated, it gives CASTQASLATNEKLFF.

The genes are TRBV7-9 and TRBJ1-5; TRBD1 might be the D (5 bases). V shed 5 bases and J shed 5 bases, with 7 bases lying between them. This CDR3 spans 12 amino acids. In germline, CDR1 is SEHNR, CDR2 FQNEAQ (reference sequence). Here the CDR3 DNA reads TGTGCCAGCAGCCCGGGGGATCAGCCCCAGCATTTT. This gives the protein CASSPGDQPQHF.

This clone was recorded only once. The genes are TRBV15 and TRBJ2-2; D call uncertain. V was cut by 0 bases and J by 7 bases, with 9 bases left in between. CDR1 LNHNV and CDR2 YYDKDF come from the germline V gene (reference sequence). The CDR3 is 14 amino acids. CDR3: CATSRDLSDGELFF. Written as DNA, the CDR3 is TGTGCCACCAGCAGAGATTTGTCGGACGGGGAGCTGTTTTTT. The full variable domain, with the rest looked up from reference TRBV15 and TRBJ2-2, is DAMVIQNPRYQVTQFGKPVTLSCSQTLNHNVMYWYQQKSSQAPKLLFHYYDKDFNNEADTPDNFQSRRPNTSFCFLDIRSPGLGDTAMYLCATSRDLSDGELFFGEGSRLTVL.

The rearrangement links TRBV5-6 to TRBJ1-5; D call uncertain. Between the trimmed V and J ends, which lost 2 bases and 1 base, there was a span of 7 bases. Germline-derived CDR1 and CDR2 are SGHDT and YYEEEE. This CDR3 contains 14 residues. The CDR3 loop reads CASSLGGSNQPQHF. CDR3 nucleotide sequence: TGTGCCAGCAGCTTAGGTGGAAGCAATCAGCCCCAGCATTTT. The full variable domain, rest sourced from reference TRBV5-6 and TRBJ1-5, is DAGVTQSPTHLIKTRGQQVTLRCSPKSGHDTVSWYQQALGQGPQFIFQYYEEEERQRGNFPDRFSGHQFPNYSSELNVNALLLGDSALYLCASSLGGSNQPQHFGDGTRLSIL.

The gene calls are TRBV5-1 and TRBJ1-4; TRBD1 is a possible D gene (6 bases). The CDR3 is 16 residues long. Germline assignment: CDR1 SGHRS and CDR2 YFSETQ. Trimming took 0 bases from V and 3 from J, leaving 12 bases between them. The CDR3 spells CASSLEGGHPNEKLFF. DNA for the CDR3: TGCGCCAGCAGCTTGGAGGGGGGGCACCCTAATGAAAAACTGTTTTTT.

The rearrangement uses TRBV6-4 and TRBJ1-4; D possibly corresponds to TRBD1 (5 bases). This CDR3 contains 16 residues. Germline CDR1 reads MRHNA; CDR2 reads SNTAGT. The V and J ends lost 6 bases and 2 bases respectively, with 16 bases between them. The CDR3 reads CASRGGGGVTNEKLFF. The CDR3, as DNA: TGTGCCAGCAGGGGAGGTGGAGGGGTCACTAATGAAAAACTGTTTTTT.

Comment on this clone: Other DNA sequences within the sample encode an identical CDR3. The chain joins TRBV3-1 (or the pseudogene TRBV3-2) to TRBJ2-1; 13 bases match TRBD2. The J segment lost 7 bases and the V segment lost 1 base, leaving 1 base of the junction unmatched. This CDR3 spans 15 amino acids. Germline V CDR1 and CDR2: LGHDT, YNNKEL (reference sequence). CDR3 coding DNA: TGTGCCAGCAGCCAAGGACTAGCGGGGGGAAATGAGCAGTTCTTC. Translating it yields CASSQGLAGGNEQFF.

The chain recombines TRBV7-9 with TRBJ1-2, with no clear D. V lost 3 bases and J 2 bases, leaving 10 bases between the germline ends. The germline CDR1 and CDR2 sequences are SEHNR and FQNEAQ (reference sequence). The CDR3 contains 14 residues. The CDR3 region has the DNA TGTGCCAGCAGCTTTTCCAACGGGAACTATGGCTACACCTTC. Amino acids: CASSFSNGNYGYTF.

V and J are TRBV15 and TRBJ1-2, with a weak D call TRBD1 (5 bases). Between the trimmed V and J ends, which lost 2 bases and 5 bases, there was a span of 15 bases. Germline CDR1 reads LNHNV; CDR2 reads YYDKDF (reference sequence). This CDR3 is built from 15 residues. The CDR3 region is CATSRQGERSYGYTF. As DNA, the CDR3 is TGTGCCACCAGCAGACAGGGAGAGCGGTCTTATGGCTACACCTTC.

This rearrangement joins TRBV3-1 (or the pseudogene TRBV3-2) to TRBJ1-2; D is possibly TRBD1 (5 bases). The germline gives CDR1 LGHDT, CDR2 YNNKEL (reference sequence). The germline V and J ends were trimmed by 1 base and 3 bases, with 18 bases remaining between them. The CDR3 contains 17 residues. CDR3 DNA sequence: TGTGCCAGCAGCCAAGGTCACCGGGCTTCGGGACACTATGGCTACACCTTC. Its translation is CASSQGHRASGHYGYTF.

The chain employs TRBV7-9 and TRBJ2-3; D perhaps matches TRBD2 (6 bases). Trimming stripped 2 bases from V and 2 bases from J, with 11 bases between. Germline values: CDR1 SEHNR, CDR2 FQNEAQ (reference sequence). This CDR3 region has 15 residues. The CDR3 DNA reads TGTGCCAGCAGCTTAACGGGGGTCCCCACAGATACGCAGTATTTT. This encodes CASSLTGVPTDTQYF.

J is TRBJ1-2 and V is TRBV18; TRBD1 aligns across 8 bases. After removal of 3 bases from V and 7 bases from J, the junction contained 4 bases not matched to a gene. CDR1 is KGHSH and CDR2 is LQKENI in the germline V gene. CDR3 length: 13 amino acids. Here the CDR3 DNA reads TGTGCCAGCTCACCGCCAGGGGGCTCTGGCTACACCTTC. Its protein product is CASSPPGGSGYTF. Drawing the rest from reference TRBV18 and TRBJ1-2, the complete variable domain is NAGVMQNPRHLVRRRGQEARLRCSPMKGHSHVYWYRQLPEEGLKFMVYLQKENIIDESGMPKERFSAEFPKEGPSILRIQQVVRGDSAAYFCASSPPGGSGYTFGSGTRLTVV.

The chain employs TRBV9 and TRBJ2-3; D is unclear. The CDR3 totals 16 residues. Germline values: CDR1 SGDLS, CDR2 YYNGEE. Trimming shortened V by 4 bases and J by 0 bases, and 15 bases separated the two germline ends. CDR3 sequence (DNA): TGTGCCAGCAGCTCACCATCGGACGGTAGCACAGATACGCAGTATTTT. Amino acids: CASSSPSDGSTDTQYF. The whole variable domain, filled in from reference TRBV9 and TRBJ2-3, reads DSGVTQTPKHLITATGQRVTLRCSPRSGDLSVYWYQQSLDQGLQFLIQYYNGEERAKGNILERFSAQQFPDLHSELNLSSLELGDSALYFCASSSPSDGSTDTQYFGPGTRLTVL.

The chain couples TRBV12-3 or TRBV12-4 to TRBJ2-1; 9 nucleotides line up with TRBD2. The CDR3 is made up of 13 amino acids. The V and J ends lost 5 bases and 8 bases, in that order; junction bases with no gene match: 4. This CDR3 is CASSGGRADEQFF. The CDR3 nucleotides read TGTGCCAGCAGTGGCGGGAGGGCTGATGAGCAGTTCTTC.

The V gene is TRBV5-6, the J gene TRBJ1-4; D ambiguous. The CDR3 runs to 15 residues. V lost 2 bases and J 3 bases, leaving 11 bases between the germline ends. Germline CDR1 reads SGHDT; CDR2 reads YYEEEE. The CDR3 nucleotides read TGTGCCAGCAGCTTTCAAAGGGTTGCTAATGAAAAACTGTTTTTT. It translates to CASSFQRVANEKLFF.

V usage is TRBV29-1 and J usage is TRBJ2-3, with 10 bases that match TRBD2. This CDR3 has 12 amino acids. The V gene end was trimmed by 4 bases and the J gene end by 5 bases; junction bases not matched to a gene: 0. The germline gives CDR1 SQVTM, CDR2 ANQGSEA. Here the CDR3 DNA reads TGCAGCGTTGGACTAGCGGGAGATACGCAGTATTTT. Its protein is CSVGLAGDTQYF.

The J gene is TRBJ2-5, the V gene TRBV6-1, with D unclear. The CDR3 has 14 residues. Germline CDR1 MNHNS, CDR2 SASEGT. Trimming shortened V by 1 base and J by 8 bases, and 14 bases separated the two germline ends. The CDR3 sequence: CASSEDSRFFTQYF. CDR3 bases: TGTGCCAGCAGTGAAGATTCCAGATTCTTTACCCAGTACTTC.

The V gene is TRBV5-1, the J gene TRBJ2-7, with D perhaps assigned TRBD1 or TRBD2 (6 bases each). Germline loops: CDR1 SGHRS, CDR2 YFSETQ. Trimming took 0 bases from V and 5 from J, leaving 12 bases between them. This CDR3 is 14 amino acids long. The chain's CDR3 is CASSLEEGGHEQYF. CDR3 DNA: TGCGCCAGCAGCTTGGAGGAAGGGGGGCACGAGCAGTACTTC.